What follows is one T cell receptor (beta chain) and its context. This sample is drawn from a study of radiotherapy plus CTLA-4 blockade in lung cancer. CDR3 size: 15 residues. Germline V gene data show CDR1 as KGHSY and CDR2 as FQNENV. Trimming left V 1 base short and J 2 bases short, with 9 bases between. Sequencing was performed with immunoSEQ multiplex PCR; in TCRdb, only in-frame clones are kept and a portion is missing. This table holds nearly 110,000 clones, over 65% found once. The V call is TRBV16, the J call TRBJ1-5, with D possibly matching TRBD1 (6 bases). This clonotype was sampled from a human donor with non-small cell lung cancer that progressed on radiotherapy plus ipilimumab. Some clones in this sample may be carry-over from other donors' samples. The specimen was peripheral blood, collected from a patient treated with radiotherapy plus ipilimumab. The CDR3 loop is CASSQYRVGNQPQHF. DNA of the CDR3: TGTGCCAGCAGCCAATACAGGGTCGGCAATCAGCCCCAGCATTTT.